The TCR beta chain under discussion was sequenced for a study of spatial heterogeneity in lung cancer. Stated time point: sample taken at primary tumor resection. Whole RNA, which was extracted from tumor, nontumor lung tissue or frozen PBMC, was sequenced without any cell sorting. A few counts support this clonotype. Germline CDR1 and CDR2: LGHNT and FRNRAP. Trimming at V came to 1 base and at J to 0 bases, leaving 11 bases not matched to a gene. The CDR3 extends over 20 amino acids. TCRdb reprocessed the 5' RACE reads via MiXCR and lists one record per CDR3 protein. This table has 43,000 or so distinct CDR3 sequences, approximately 6.2% appearing once.

Material: PBMCs, obtained at surgery. This chain links TRBV12-5 with TRBJ1-5, with 11 bases fitting TRBD1. The receptor's source is a female donor with early-stage non-small cell lung cancer. CDR3 in DNA: TGTGCTAGTGGTTTGGGGACAGGGGGCATCTTAAAGGATAGCAATCAGCCCCAGCATTTT. Protein: CASGLGTGGILKDSNQPQHF.